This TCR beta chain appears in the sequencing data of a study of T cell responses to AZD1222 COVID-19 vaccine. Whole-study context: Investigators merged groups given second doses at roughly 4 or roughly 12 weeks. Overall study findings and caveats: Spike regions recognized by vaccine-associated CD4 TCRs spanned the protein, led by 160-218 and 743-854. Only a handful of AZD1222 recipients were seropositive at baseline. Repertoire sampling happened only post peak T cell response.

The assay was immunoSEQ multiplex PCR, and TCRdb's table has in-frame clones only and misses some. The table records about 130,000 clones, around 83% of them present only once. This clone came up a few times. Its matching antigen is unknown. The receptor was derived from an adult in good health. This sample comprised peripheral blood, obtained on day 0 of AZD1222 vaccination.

CDR3 sequence: CASSQQPRLTNEKLFF. CDR3 coding DNA: TGCGCCAGCAGCCAACAGCCGAGGCTTACTAATGAAAAACTGTTTTTT. The chain recombines TRBV4-1 with TRBJ1-4; D is unresolved. The V gene's germline CDR1 is MGHRA and CDR2 YSYEKL. Trimming took 2 bases from V and 2 from J, leaving 12 bases between them. The CDR3 runs to 16 residues.